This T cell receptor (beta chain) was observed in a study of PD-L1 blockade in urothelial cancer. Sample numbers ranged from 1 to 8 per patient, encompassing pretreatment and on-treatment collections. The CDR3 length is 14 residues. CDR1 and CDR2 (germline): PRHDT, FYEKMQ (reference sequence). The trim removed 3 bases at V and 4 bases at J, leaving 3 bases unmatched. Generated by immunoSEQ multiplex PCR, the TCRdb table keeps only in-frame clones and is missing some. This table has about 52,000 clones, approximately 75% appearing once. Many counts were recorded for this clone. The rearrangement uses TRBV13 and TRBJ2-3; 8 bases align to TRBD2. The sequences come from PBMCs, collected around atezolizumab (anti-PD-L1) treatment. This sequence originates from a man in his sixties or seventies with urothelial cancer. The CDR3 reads CASSFGTRADTQYF. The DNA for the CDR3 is TGTGCCAGCAGCTTCGGGACTAGAGCAGATACGCAGTATTTT.